The rows below give T cell receptor beta chains drawn from one sample of a study of radiotherapy plus CTLA-4 blockade in lung cancer. Clones were read by immunoSEQ multiplex PCR, and TCRdb kept only the in-frame ones, dropping some. Of 50,000 or so clones listed, approximately 76% are singletons. Specimen: peripheral blood, collected from a patient treated with radiotherapy plus ipilimumab. The source of these receptors is a human donor with non-small cell lung cancer who had stable disease on radiotherapy plus ipilimumab. Each CDR3 is given without its conserved first and last residue. The order of the fields is D gene, J gene, V gene, CDR3 protein. D genes are given only for firm matches.

d_call: NA; j_call: TRBJ1-6; v_call: TRBV29-1; cdr3_aa: SVELPKGREYNSPLH
d_call: NA; j_call: TRBJ1-1; v_call: TRBV29-1; cdr3_aa: SAPGREGNAEAF
d_call: NA; j_call: TRBJ1-6; v_call: TRBV19; cdr3_aa: ASSIDSRGSPLH
d_call: TRBD1; j_call: TRBJ1-2; v_call: TRBV4-3; cdr3_aa: ASSQEIGTGGVYT
d_call: TRBD1; j_call: TRBJ1-1; v_call: TRBV18; cdr3_aa: ASSPGQLNTEAF
d_call: NA; j_call: TRBJ2-1; v_call: TRBV6-5; cdr3_aa: ASRGTPLEQF
d_call: NA; j_call: TRBJ1-1; v_call: TRBV28; cdr3_aa: ASVAGYTEAF
d_call: TRBD1; j_call: TRBJ1-5; v_call: TRBV13; cdr3_aa: ASSLGRGRNQPQH
d_call: NA; j_call: TRBJ1-1; v_call: TRBV6-5; cdr3_aa: ASRKGRWGNTEAF
d_call: NA; j_call: TRBJ1-1; v_call: TRBV5-1; cdr3_aa: ASSPDAGRIGDTEAF
d_call: TRBD1; j_call: TRBJ1-6; v_call: TRBV2; cdr3_aa: ASIAGTANSPLH
d_call: NA; j_call: TRBJ2-1; v_call: TRBV2; cdr3_aa: ASSAGRRGHNEQF
d_call: NA; j_call: TRBJ1-6; v_call: TRBV7-9; cdr3_aa: ASSPRLGTNNSPLH
d_call: TRBD1; j_call: TRBJ1-2; v_call: TRBV28; cdr3_aa: ASSYLTRDRGRNYGYT
d_call: NA; j_call: TRBJ1-4; v_call: TRBV6-6; cdr3_aa: ASSYPPRPTNEKLF
d_call: NA; j_call: TRBJ1-5; v_call: TRBV27; cdr3_aa: ASSSRAGRQPQH
d_call: NA; j_call: TRBJ2-7; v_call: TRBV18; cdr3_aa: ASSPSPEGYEQY
d_call: TRBD1; j_call: TRBJ1-3; v_call: TRBV9; cdr3_aa: ASSFSGTGHSGNTIY
d_call: NA; j_call: TRBJ1-1; v_call: TRBV4-3; cdr3_aa: ASSQDGELNTEAF